Listed here are 30 T cell receptor beta chains from one sample, sequenced in a study of cytomegalovirus exposure and HLA in healthy donors. Use of 60 Vbeta and 13 Jbeta primers characterized the PCR. The method was immunoSEQ multiplex PCR; TCRdb's version includes in-frame clones alone and lacks a portion of them. The sample records 100,000 to 150,000 clones, around 8.5% being singletons. Input material: PBMCs. These receptor sequences come from a man aged 35 to 55 in good health and CMV-seronegative.

Details on this clone: A read error may account for a junction end that differs from germline. J is TRBJ2-3 and V is TRBV13, with D possibly matching TRBD2 (6 bases). This CDR3 spans 15 amino acids. Germline assignment: CDR1 PRHDT and CDR2 FYEKMQ (reference sequence). CDR3: CASSFAGMGTGTQYF. The CDR3 bases are TGTGCCAGCAGCTTCGCGGGGATGGGCACAGGTACGCAGTATTTT.

The chain uses TRBV27 and TRBJ2-7; 9 bases match TRBD2. Germline V gene sequence: CDR1 MNHEY, CDR2 SMNVEV (reference sequence). After removal of 3 bases from V and 3 bases from J, the junction contained 6 bases not matched to a gene. This CDR3 is 15 amino acids long. The CDR3 loop reads CASSLRAGGLYEQYF. CDR3 DNA: TGTGCCAGCAGTTTGAGGGCGGGGGGGCTCTACGAGCAGTACTTC.

The V call is TRBV11-1, the J call TRBJ2-1, with 9 bases identical to TRBD2. Trimming removed 3 bases from V and 8 bases from J; junction bases left unmatched: 11. Germline CDR1 is SGHAT and CDR2 is FQDESV (reference sequence). The CDR3 spans 16 residues. The CDR3 here is CASSLGAGGAVDEQFF. For the CDR3, the DNA is TGTGCCAGCAGCTTGGGCGCGGGGGGGGCCGTAGATGAGCAGTTCTTC.

This chain uses TRBV6-5 with TRBJ1-4; D not certain. CDR3 length: 15 amino acids. V lost 6 bases, J lost 5 bases, and 16 bases lay in between. Germline CDR1 reads MNHEY; CDR2 reads SVGAGI. CDR3 sequence: CASSPSGFGNEKLFF. As DNA, the CDR3 is TGTGCCAGCAGCCCCTCGGGGTTCGGGAATGAAAAACTGTTTTTT.

This clone was detected only a few times. The rearrangement links TRBV5-1 to TRBJ1-6; D gene ambiguous. V was cut by 0 bases and J by 13 bases, with 2 bases left in between. CDR1 and CDR2 (germline): SGHRS, YFSETQ. The length of the CDR3 is 10 residues. CDR3 amino acids: CASSLAPLHF. In nucleotides, the CDR3 is TGCGCCAGCAGCTTGGCGCCCCTCCACTTT.

The chain joins TRBV2 to TRBJ1-2; 9 nucleotides line up with TRBD1. CDR1 SNHLY and CDR2 FYNNEI come from the germline V gene. The CDR3 covers 13 residues. The V and J ends lost 5 bases and 3 bases, in that order; junction bases with no gene match: 1. The CDR3 DNA follows: TGTGCCAGCAGTCGGACAGGGGACTATGGCTACACCTTC. It codes for CASSRTGDYGYTF.

This clone has only a few counts. The chain carries TRBV9 and TRBJ1-6, with TRBD1 matching 7 bases. V dropped 2 bases and J dropped 7; count of bases not matched to a gene: 3. CDR1 is SGDLS and CDR2 is YYNGEE in the germline V gene. The CDR3 sequence is 14 residues long. The DNA for the CDR3 is TGTGCCAGCAGCGTTAAGACAGGGAATTCACCCCTCCACTTT. It is translated as CASSVKTGNSPLHF.

The chain couples TRBV6-6 to TRBJ2-7, with a weak D call TRBD1 (5 bases). V lost 7 bases and J lost 2, with 9 bases in between. The CDR3 is 12 residues long. Per the germline V gene, CDR1 is MNHNY and CDR2 is SVGAGI (reference sequence). The CDR3 loop reads CASTDRAYEQYF. The CDR3 DNA reads as TGTGCCAGCACCGACAGAGCCTACGAGCAGTACTTC.

This clone was seen only a few times. The chain uses TRBV11-2 and TRBJ1-1; TRBD1 aligns across 8 bases. After removal of 5 bases from V and 4 bases from J, the junction contained 6 bases not matched to a gene. Germline assignment: CDR1 SGHAT and CDR2 FQNNGV. This CDR3 spans 14 amino acids. CDR3 sequence reads: CASSPGQGGTEAFF. The DNA for the CDR3 is TGTGCCAGCAGCCCCGGACAGGGAGGCACTGAAGCTTTCTTT. Full variable domain (outside the CDR3, taken from reference TRBV11-2 and TRBJ1-1): EAGVAQSPRYKIIEKRQSVAFWCNPISGHATLYWYQQILGQGPKLLIQFQNNGVVDDSQLPKDRFSAERLKGVDSTLKIQPAKLEDSAVYLCASSPGQGGTEAFFGQGTRLTVV.

This clone came up a few times. The identical CDR3 is also encoded by other nucleotide sequences in the sample. The chain is built from TRBV11-3 and TRBJ2-1; no clear D. Germline V CDR1 and CDR2: SGHNT, YENEEA. The CDR3 consists of 13 residues. V was pared by 1 base and J by 5 bases, with 6 bases between. The CDR3 DNA sequence: TGTGCCAGCAGCTTAGGCAGGAACAATGAGCAGTTCTTC. This translates into CASSLGRNNEQFF.

The chain employs TRBV4-1 and TRBJ2-7; a weak D match, TRBD2 (5 bases). V was pared by 2 bases and J by 5 bases, with 16 bases between. Looked up from germline, CDR1 is MGHRA and CDR2 is YSYEKL. The CDR3 covers 15 residues. The CDR3 protein is CASSQITGSSHEQYF. Here the CDR3 DNA reads TGCGCCAGCAGCCAAATTACGGGAAGTTCTCACGAGCAGTACTTC.

The chain is built from TRBV4-1 and TRBJ1-5; unclear D gene. The germline V gene encodes CDR1 MGHRA and CDR2 YSYEKL. Trimming removed 0 bases from V and 10 bases from J, with 10 bases in between. The CDR3 runs 13 residues. CDR3 in amino acids: CASSQDRRSPQHF. CDR3 in DNA: TGCGCCAGCAGCCAAGATCGGCGGAGTCCCCAGCATTTT.

This clone has only a few counts. This sample includes further DNA sequences coding for the same CDR3. The J gene is TRBJ2-2, the V gene TRBV5-1, with a tentative D call TRBD1 (5 bases). The V gene lost 0 bases and the J gene lost 6 bases, with 9 bases spanning the gap. This CDR3 is built from 14 residues. Germline CDR1 SGHRS, CDR2 YFSETQ. The CDR3 sequence is CASSLGRVAGELFF. As DNA, the CDR3 is TGCGCCAGCAGCTTGGGCAGGGTCGCCGGGGAGCTGTTTTTT.

The chain is built from TRBV6-5 and TRBJ1-4, with a weak D call TRBD1 (6 bases). The ends were cut back, 7 bases at V and 5 bases at J, with 14 bases in the middle. The CDR3 loop spans 14 amino acids. Per the germline V gene, CDR1 is MNHEY and CDR2 is SVGAGI. The CDR3 nucleotides are TGTGCCAGCAACCAAGGGGGGGGAAATGAAAAACTGTTTTTT. Its translation: CASNQGGGNEKLFF.

The DNA of the CDR3 is TGTGCCAGCAGTGAAAGGGGACAGGGAACTGGCTACACCTTC. It yields the protein CASSERGQGTGYTF. The genes are TRBV6-1 and TRBJ1-2; 9 bases fit TRBD1. V was clipped by 2 bases and J by 7 bases; unmatched bases: 5. In germline, CDR1 is MNHNS, CDR2 SASEGT. The CDR3 runs 14 residues.

The chain couples TRBV19 to TRBJ1-5; TRBD1 matches 7 bases. The germline V gene has CDR1 LNHDA and CDR2 SQIVND (reference sequence). Germline trimming cut 7 bases from V and 5 bases from J; bases unmatched to any gene: 8. The CDR3 is made up of 14 amino acids. The CDR3 protein is CASTEGQDDQPQHF. In DNA, the CDR3 is TGTGCCAGTACCGAAGGACAGGACGATCAGCCCCAGCATTTT.

This clone has just a few counts. The chain employs TRBV5-6 and TRBJ2-7; 10 nucleotides agree with TRBD1. CDR3 size: 15 residues. Germline-derived CDR1 and CDR2 are SGHDT and YYEEEE. With 3 bases clipped from V and 5 bases from J, the junction kept 8 bases outside the gene matches. CDR3 loop: CASSYRDRGRHEQYF. As DNA, the CDR3 is TGTGCCAGCAGCTACCGGGACAGGGGAAGGCACGAGCAGTACTTC.

This chain uses TRBV7-2 with TRBJ1-4, with D perhaps matching TRBD1 (6 bases). The V gene's germline CDR1 is SGHTA and CDR2 FQGNSA. With 7 bases removed from V and 8 bases from J, the gap between germline ends came to 14 bases. The CDR3 has 13 residues. Here the CDR3 reads CASTVQGEEKLFF. The DNA for the CDR3 is TGTGCCAGCACCGTACAGGGTGAGGAAAAACTGTTTTTT.

Regarding this clone: At one boundary the junction diverges from the germline segment, which might be a read error. The genes are TRBV19 and TRBJ1-2, with 7 bases fitting TRBD1. Germline-derived CDR1 and CDR2 are LNHDA and SQIVND (reference sequence). This CDR3 has 13 amino acids. The CDR3 coding sequence is TGTGCCAGTGGTATAGGGACAGTATATGGCTACACCTTC. As protein: CASGIGTVYGYTF.

This clone occurred a few times. The V and J genes are TRBV11-3 and TRBJ2-7; 7 nucleotides match TRBD1. Trimming at V came to 4 bases and at J to 0 bases, leaving 6 bases not matched to a gene. CDR1 and CDR2 from the germline V gene are SGHNT and YENEEA. The CDR3 is 15 amino acids. The CDR3 sequence is CASSSRTGNSYEQYF. Written as DNA, the CDR3 is TGTGCCAGCAGCTCAAGGACAGGAAACTCCTACGAGCAGTACTTC.

A few counts support this clone. The chain has TRBV4-3 and TRBJ2-1; 8 bases match TRBD2. Per germline, CDR1 LGHNA and CDR2 YSLEER. J gave up 2 bases and V 2 bases, and 5 bases lay outside the gene matches. The CDR3 sequence is 16 residues long. CDR3 residues: CASSQRAGAAYNEQFF. CDR3 in DNA: TGCGCCAGCAGCCAACGAGCGGGGGCCGCCTACAATGAGCAGTTCTTC.

This rearrangement joins TRBV30 to TRBJ2-3; 11 bases match TRBD2. The length of the CDR3 is 15 residues. The V segment lost 4 bases and the J segment 4 bases; nucleotides outside the gene matches: 7. The germline gives CDR1 GTSNPN, CDR2 SVGIG (reference sequence). Here the CDR3 DNA reads TGTGCCTGGACCATTAGCGGGGGGGCCGCAGATACGCAGTATTTT. The encoded protein is CAWTISGGAADTQYF.

The chain couples TRBV7-7 to TRBJ1-4; D perhaps matches TRBD1 (6 bases). V dropped 5 bases and J dropped 8 bases, with 15 bases sitting between them. Per germline, CDR1 SSHAT and CDR2 FNYEAQ (reference sequence). The CDR3 contains 14 residues. The CDR3 loop is CASSPTLTGEKLFF. In nucleotides, the CDR3 is TGTGCCAGCAGCCCCACTCTAACAGGGGAAAAACTGTTTTTT.

This clone was seen a handful of times. V and J are TRBV2 and TRBJ1-2, with D uncertain. Trimming removed 7 bases from V and 5 bases from J, with 8 bases in between. Germline CDR1 and CDR2: SNHLY and FYNNEI. This CDR3 is built from 11 residues. The CDR3 spells CASIGAYGYTF. The CDR3 DNA reads TGTGCCAGCATAGGAGCTTATGGCTACACCTTC.

This clone was detected only a few times. This rearrangement joins TRBV19 to TRBJ1-2, with TRBD1 as a possible D gene (5 bases). V lost 7 bases to trimming and J lost 4 bases, with 13 bases between them. Germline-derived CDR1 and CDR2 are LNHDA and SQIVND (reference sequence). The CDR3 is 13 residues long. The CDR3 DNA reads as TGTGCCAGTATTGGGGCCATGGTCTATGGCTACACCTTC. Translating gives CASIGAMVYGYTF.

This clone was recorded a few times. The chain is built from TRBV6-5 and TRBJ2-2; 9 bases map to TRBD1. After removal of 6 bases from V and 7 bases from J, the junction contained 6 bases not matched to a gene. The CDR3 spans 14 residues. Germline assignment: CDR1 MNHEY and CDR2 SVGAGI. CDR3 loop: CASRAGTGFGELFF. The DNA of the CDR3 is TGTGCCAGCAGAGCCGGGACAGGGTTCGGGGAGCTGTTTTTT.

In this sample, this clone turned up a few times. CDR3 bases: TGTGCCTGGAGTGTACAGGGGTCGGGGCCCTACGAGCAGTACTTC. It codes for CAWSVQGSGPYEQYF. This chain joins TRBV30 and TRBJ2-7; 7 bases are shared with TRBD1. V dropped 0 bases and J dropped 2; count of bases not matched to a gene: 7. CDR3 length equals 15 residues. The germline V gene has CDR1 GTSNPN and CDR2 SVGIG (reference sequence).

The chain is built from TRBV7-9 and TRBJ2-5, with 7 bases aligning to TRBD2. This CDR3 is 16 amino acids long. Per the germline V gene, CDR1 is SEHNR and CDR2 is FQNEAQ (reference sequence). Trimming removed 1 base from V and 3 bases from J; junction bases left unmatched: 8. The CDR3 coding sequence is TGTGCCAGCAGCTTAGGTTATGGCGGGGGAGAAGAGACCCAGTACTTC. Translated, it gives CASSLGYGGGEETQYF.

The chain uses TRBV5-1 and TRBJ2-5; D is unclear. This CDR3 has 14 residues. Germline CDR1 SGHRS, CDR2 YFSETQ. V shed 1 base and J shed 1 base, with 8 bases lying between them. The CDR3: CASSLSTAQETQYF. Written as DNA, the CDR3 is TGCGCCAGCAGCTTGAGCACAGCCCAAGAGACCCAGTACTTC.

This clone was recorded a few times. V and J are TRBV28 and TRBJ2-7; 9 bases align to TRBD1. Trimming cost V 11 bases and J 3 bases; bases outside gene matches: 8. The CDR3 is 13 residues long. Germline CDR1 and CDR2: MDHEN and SYDVKM. CDR3: CAARDRALYEQYF. The CDR3 DNA reads as TGTGCCGCCCGGGACAGGGCCCTCTACGAGCAGTACTTC.